This entry features one TCR beta chain sequence. This record comes from a study of blood T cell repertoires in COVID-19. Study-wide background: Samples came from the United States, Italy and Spain, spanning acute and convalescent COVID-19. The cDNA or gDNA used as material had been derived from T cells, B-cell-depleted T cells, or PBMCs.

Authors' methods: Reference gene primer amplification gave estimated nucleated cell counts. Clones were sequenced by immunoSEQ multiplex PCR, and TCRdb holds only the in-frame ones, with some missing. D and trimming come from the DNA, and the V and J calls and clone size come from that table. The sample includes approximately 270,000 clones, 80% to 90% of them seen just once. The clonotype comes from a woman aged 70 to 79 with acute or convalescent COVID-19. The sample taken for sequencing was peripheral blood.

The CDR3 nucleotides read TGTGCCAGCAGCCCACGGACAGCGAACTATGGCTACACCTTC. Amino acids: CASSPRTANYGYTF. The chain couples TRBV6-6 to TRBJ1-2, with TRBD1 as a possible D gene (6 bases). The CDR3 spans 14 residues. Germline CDR1 is MNHNY and CDR2 is SVGAGI (reference sequence). V was clipped by 6 bases and J by 2 bases, with 13 bases between them.